The clone carrying this TCR beta chain showed up just a few times. Germline CDR1 SEHNR, CDR2 FQNEAQ (reference sequence). V was cut by 3 bases and J by 6 bases, with 14 bases left in between. CDR3 length: 14 residues. Arm-PCR with iRepertoire HTBI primers amplified the CDR3 regions for these TCR beta libraries. TCRdb used MiXCR to reprocess the multiplex PCR reads, holding one entry per CDR3 protein. Among roughly 260,000 distinct CDR3 sequences listed, around a sixth were seen once. The data stem from a study of regulatory T cells in long-lasting Graves disease. Specified time point: newly diagnosed GD, antithyroid drugs for less than 3 months. Isolated PBMC RNA provided the starting material for the TCR library. This sample was also put to use in a study of T cells in Graves' hyperthyroidism and ophthalmopathy.

This clonotype originated in a woman aged 25-40 years with Graves disease. V and J are TRBV7-9 and TRBJ1-1; weak D call: TRBD1 (5 bases). Sequencing used peripheral blood mononuclear cells (PBMCs), obtained at new diagnosis, from a patient treated with antithyroid drugs. DNA of the CDR3: TGTGCCAGCAGCTTGGGGAGCGGGGACCCTGAAGCTTTCTTT. Translated: CASSLGSGDPEAFF.